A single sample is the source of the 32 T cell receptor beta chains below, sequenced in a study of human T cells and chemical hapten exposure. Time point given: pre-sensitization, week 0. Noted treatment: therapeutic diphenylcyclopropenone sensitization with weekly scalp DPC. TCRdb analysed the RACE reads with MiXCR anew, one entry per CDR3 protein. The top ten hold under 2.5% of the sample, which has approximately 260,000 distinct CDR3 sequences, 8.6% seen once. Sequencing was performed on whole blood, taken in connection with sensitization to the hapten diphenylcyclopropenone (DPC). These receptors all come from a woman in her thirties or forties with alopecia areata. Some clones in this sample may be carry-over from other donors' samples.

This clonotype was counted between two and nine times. As DNA, the CDR3 is TGTGCCAGCATCCGGGACAGCGACCGGGCGGGCCTCCACGAGCAGTACTTC. Encoded protein: CASIRDSDRAGLHEQYF. This sequence joins TRBV2 and TRBJ2-7; TRBD1 matches at 7 bases. The V gene's germline CDR1 is SNHLY and CDR2 FYNNEI. This CDR3 contains 17 residues. V lost 7 bases to trimming and J lost 5 bases; unmatched junction nucleotides: 20.

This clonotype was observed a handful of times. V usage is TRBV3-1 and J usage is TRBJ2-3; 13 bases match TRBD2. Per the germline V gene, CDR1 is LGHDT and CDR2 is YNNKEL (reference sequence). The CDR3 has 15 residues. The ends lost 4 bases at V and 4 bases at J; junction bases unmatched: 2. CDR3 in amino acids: CASSRLAGGSDTQYF. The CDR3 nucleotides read TGTGCCAGCAGCCGACTAGCGGGAGGATCAGATACGCAGTATTTT.

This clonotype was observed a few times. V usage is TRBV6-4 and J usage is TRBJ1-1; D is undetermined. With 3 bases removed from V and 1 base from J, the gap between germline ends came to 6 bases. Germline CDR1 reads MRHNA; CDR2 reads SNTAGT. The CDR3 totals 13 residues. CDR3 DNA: TGTGCCAGCAGTGAACAGTCGAACACTGAAGCTTTCTTT. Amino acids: CASSEQSNTEAFF.

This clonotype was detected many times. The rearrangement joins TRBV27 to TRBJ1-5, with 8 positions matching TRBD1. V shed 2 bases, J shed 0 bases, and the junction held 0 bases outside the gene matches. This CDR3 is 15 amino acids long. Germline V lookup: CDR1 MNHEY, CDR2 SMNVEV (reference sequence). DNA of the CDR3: TGTGCCAGCAGTTTAGGACAGGGTAGCAATCAGCCCCAGCATTTT. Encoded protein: CASSLGQGSNQPQHF.

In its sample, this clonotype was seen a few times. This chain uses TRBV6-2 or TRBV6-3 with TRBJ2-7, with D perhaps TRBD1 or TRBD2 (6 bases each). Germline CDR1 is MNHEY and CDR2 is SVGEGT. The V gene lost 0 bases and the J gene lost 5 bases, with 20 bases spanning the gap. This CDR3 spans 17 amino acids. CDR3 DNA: TGTGCCAGCAGTTACTCGAACCTGGCGGGACAAAAGGACGAGCAGTACTTC. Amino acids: CASSYSNLAGQKDEQYF.

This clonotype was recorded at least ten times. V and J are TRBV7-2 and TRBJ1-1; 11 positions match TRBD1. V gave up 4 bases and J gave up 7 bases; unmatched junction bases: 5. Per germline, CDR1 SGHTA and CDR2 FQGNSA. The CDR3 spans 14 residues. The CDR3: CASSSRDRGYEAFF. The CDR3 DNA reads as TGTGCCAGCAGCTCCCGGGACAGGGGGTATGAAGCTTTCTTT.

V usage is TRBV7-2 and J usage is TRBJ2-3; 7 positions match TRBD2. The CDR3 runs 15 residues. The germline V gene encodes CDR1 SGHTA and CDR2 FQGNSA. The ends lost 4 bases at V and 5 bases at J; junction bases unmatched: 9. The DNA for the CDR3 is TGTGCCAGCAGCTCACAGACTAGCCGCCTAGATACGCAGTATTTT. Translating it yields CASSSQTSRLDTQYF.

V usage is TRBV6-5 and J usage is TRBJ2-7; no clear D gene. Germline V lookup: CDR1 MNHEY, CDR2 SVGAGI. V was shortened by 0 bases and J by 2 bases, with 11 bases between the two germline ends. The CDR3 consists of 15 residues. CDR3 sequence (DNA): TGTGCCAGCAGTTACTCGAGGTCCGGTGCCTACGAGCAGTACTTC. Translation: CASSYSRSGAYEQYF.

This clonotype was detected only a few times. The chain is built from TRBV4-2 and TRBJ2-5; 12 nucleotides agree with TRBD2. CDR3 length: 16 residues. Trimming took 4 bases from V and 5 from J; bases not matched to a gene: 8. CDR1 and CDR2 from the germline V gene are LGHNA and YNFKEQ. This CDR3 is CASSPRLAGAQETQYF. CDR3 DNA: TGTGCCAGCAGCCCGCGACTAGCGGGAGCGCAGGAGACCCAGTACTTC.

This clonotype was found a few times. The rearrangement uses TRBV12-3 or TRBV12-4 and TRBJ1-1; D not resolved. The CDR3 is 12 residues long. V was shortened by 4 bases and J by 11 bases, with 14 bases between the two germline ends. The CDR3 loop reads CASSSQRNWAFF. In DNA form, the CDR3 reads TGTGCCAGCAGTTCTCAGCGAAATTGGGCTTTCTTT.

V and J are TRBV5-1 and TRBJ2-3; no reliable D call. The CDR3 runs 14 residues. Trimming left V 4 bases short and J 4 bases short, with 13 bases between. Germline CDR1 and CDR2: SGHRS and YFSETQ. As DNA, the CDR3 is TGCGCCAGCAGCGCCGACGTGGTGGCAGATACGCAGTATTTT. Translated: CASSADVVADTQYF.

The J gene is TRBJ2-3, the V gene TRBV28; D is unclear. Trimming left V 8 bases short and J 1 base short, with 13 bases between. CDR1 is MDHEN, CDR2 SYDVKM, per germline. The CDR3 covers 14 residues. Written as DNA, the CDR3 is TGTGCCAGCTCATGGGGTAGGGGCACAGATACGCAGTATTTT. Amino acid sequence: CASSWGRGTDTQYF.

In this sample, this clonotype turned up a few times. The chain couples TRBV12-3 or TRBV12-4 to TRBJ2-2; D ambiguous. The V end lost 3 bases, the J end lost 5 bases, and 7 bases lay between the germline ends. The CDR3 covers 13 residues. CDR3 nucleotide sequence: TGTGCCAGCAGTTTTATGAGTACCGGGGAGCTGTTTTTT. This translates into CASSFMSTGELFF.

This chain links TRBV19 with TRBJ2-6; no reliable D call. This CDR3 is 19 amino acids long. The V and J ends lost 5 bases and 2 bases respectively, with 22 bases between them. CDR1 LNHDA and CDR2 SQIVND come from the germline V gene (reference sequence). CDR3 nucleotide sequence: TGTGCCAGTAGTCTCCCGCGCCGCAGCCCTAATACTGGGGCCAACGTCCTGACTTTC. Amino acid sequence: CASSLPRRSPNTGANVLTF.

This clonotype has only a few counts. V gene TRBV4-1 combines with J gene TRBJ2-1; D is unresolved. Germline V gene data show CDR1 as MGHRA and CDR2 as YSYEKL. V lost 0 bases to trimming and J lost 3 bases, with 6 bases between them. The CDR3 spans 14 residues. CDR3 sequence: CASSQEGYYNEQFF. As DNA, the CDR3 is TGCGCCAGCAGCCAAGAAGGCTACTACAATGAGCAGTTCTTC.

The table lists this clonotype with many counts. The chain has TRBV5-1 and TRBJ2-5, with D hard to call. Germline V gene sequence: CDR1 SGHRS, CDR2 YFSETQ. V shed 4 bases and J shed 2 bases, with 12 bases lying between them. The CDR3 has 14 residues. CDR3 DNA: TGCGCCAGCAGCCTACAACCTAGTCAAGAGACCCAGTACTTC. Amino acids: CASSLQPSQETQYF. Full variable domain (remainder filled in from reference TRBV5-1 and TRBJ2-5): KAGVTQTPRYLIKTRGQQVTLSCSPISGHRSVSWYQQTPGQGLQFLFEYFSETQRNKGNFPGRFSGRQFSNSRSEMNVSTLELGDSALYLCASSLQPSQETQYFGPGTRLLVL.

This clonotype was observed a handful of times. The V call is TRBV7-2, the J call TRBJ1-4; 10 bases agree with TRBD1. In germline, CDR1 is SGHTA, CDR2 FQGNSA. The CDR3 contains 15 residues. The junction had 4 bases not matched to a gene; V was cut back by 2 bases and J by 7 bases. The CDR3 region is CASSLRTGGGEKLFF. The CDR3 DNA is TGTGCCAGCAGCTTAAGGACAGGGGGTGGTGAAAAACTGTTTTTT. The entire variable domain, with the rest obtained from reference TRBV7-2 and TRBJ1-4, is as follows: GAGVSQSPSNKVTEKGKDVELRCDPISGHTALYWYRQSLGQGLEFLIYFQGNSAPDKSGLPSDRFSAERTGGSVSTLTIQRTQQEDSAVYLCASSLRTGGGEKLFFGSGTQLSVL.

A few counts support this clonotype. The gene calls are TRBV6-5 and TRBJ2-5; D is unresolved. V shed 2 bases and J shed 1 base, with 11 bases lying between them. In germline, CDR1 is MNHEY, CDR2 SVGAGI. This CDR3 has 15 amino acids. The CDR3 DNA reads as TGTGCCAGCAGTTACCAGAAGAGAGGCCAAGAGACCCAGTACTTC. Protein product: CASSYQKRGQETQYF.

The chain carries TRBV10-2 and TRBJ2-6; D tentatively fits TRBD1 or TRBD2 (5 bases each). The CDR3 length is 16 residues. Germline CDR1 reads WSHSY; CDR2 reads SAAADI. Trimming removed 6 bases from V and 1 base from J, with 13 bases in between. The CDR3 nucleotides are TGCGCCAGCAGGCCGGGGCTTGGGTCTGGGGCCAACGTCCTGACTTTC. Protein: CASRPGLGSGANVLTF.

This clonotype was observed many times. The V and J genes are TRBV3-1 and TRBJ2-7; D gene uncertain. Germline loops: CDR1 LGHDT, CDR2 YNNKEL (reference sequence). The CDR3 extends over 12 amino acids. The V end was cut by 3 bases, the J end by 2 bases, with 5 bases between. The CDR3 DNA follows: TGTGCCAGCAGCCATCGGGCCTACGAGCAGTACTTC. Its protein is CASSHRAYEQYF.

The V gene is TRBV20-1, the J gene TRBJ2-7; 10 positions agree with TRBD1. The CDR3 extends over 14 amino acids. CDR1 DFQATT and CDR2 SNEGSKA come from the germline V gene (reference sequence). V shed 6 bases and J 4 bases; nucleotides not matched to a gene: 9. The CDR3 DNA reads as TGCAGTGCAAAGAGAGGACAGGGGGGATACGAGCAGTACTTC. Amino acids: CSAKRGQGGYEQYF.

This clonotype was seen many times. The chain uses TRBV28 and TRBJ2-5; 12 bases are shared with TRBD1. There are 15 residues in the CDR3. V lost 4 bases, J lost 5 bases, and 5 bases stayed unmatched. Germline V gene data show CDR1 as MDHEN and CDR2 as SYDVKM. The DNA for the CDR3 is TGTGCCAGCAGTTCCCCGGGACAGGGGGCTGAGACCCAGTACTTC. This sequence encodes CASSSPGQGAETQYF.

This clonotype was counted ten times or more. CDR3 DNA sequence: TGTGCCAGCAGCCAAGAGGCGGCTAGCGGAGCAGATACGCAGTATTTT. It encodes CASSQEAASGADTQYF. The V and J genes are TRBV3-1 and TRBJ2-3, with 7 bases that match TRBD2. The CDR3 sequence is 16 residues long. Germline CDR1 reads LGHDT; CDR2 reads YNNKEL (reference sequence). After removal of 0 bases from V and 4 bases from J, the junction contained 7 bases not matched to a gene.

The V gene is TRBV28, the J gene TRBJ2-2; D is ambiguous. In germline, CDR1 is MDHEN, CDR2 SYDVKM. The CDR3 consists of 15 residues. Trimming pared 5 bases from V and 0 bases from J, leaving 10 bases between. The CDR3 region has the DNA TGTGCCAGCAGTGATGTGCAGGCGAACACCGGGGAGCTGTTTTTT. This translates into CASSDVQANTGELFF.

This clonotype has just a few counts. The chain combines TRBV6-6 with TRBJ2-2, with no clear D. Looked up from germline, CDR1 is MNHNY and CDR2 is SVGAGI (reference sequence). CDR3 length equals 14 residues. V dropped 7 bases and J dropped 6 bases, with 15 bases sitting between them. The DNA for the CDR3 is TGTGCCAGCATGGGGTCCTCCTTGGCCGGGGAGCTGTTTTTT. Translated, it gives CASMGSSLAGELFF.

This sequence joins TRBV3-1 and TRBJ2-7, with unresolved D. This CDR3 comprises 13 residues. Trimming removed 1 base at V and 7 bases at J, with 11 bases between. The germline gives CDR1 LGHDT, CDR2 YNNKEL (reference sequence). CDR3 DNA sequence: TGTGCCAGCAGCCAAGGTCGACCCTCTGAGCAGTACTTC. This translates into CASSQGRPSEQYF.

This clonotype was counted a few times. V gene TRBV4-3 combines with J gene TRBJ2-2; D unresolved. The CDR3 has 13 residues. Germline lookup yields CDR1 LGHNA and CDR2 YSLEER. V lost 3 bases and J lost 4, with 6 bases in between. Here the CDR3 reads CASSQSSTGELFF. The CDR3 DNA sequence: TGCGCCAGCAGCCAGAGCTCCACCGGGGAGCTGTTTTTT.

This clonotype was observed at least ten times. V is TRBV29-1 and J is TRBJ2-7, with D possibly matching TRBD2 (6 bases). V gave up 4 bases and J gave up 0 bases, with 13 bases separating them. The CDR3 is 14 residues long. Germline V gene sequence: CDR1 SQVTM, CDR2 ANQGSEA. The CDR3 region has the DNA TGCAGCGTTGTTCGTCGGGAGCACTCCTACGAGCAGTACTTC. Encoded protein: CSVVRREHSYEQYF.

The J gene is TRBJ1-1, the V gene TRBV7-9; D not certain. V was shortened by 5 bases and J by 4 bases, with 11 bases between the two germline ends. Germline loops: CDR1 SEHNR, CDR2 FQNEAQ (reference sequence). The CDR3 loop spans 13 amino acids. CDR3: CASSGLDGTEAFF. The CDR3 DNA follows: TGTGCCAGCAGCGGCCTAGACGGCACTGAAGCTTTCTTT.

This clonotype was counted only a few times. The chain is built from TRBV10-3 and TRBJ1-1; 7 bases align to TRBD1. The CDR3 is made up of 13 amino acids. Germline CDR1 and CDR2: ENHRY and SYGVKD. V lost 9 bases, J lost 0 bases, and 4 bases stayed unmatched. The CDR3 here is CAIRQGMNTEAFF. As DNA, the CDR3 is TGTGCCATTCGACAGGGAATGAACACTGAAGCTTTCTTT.

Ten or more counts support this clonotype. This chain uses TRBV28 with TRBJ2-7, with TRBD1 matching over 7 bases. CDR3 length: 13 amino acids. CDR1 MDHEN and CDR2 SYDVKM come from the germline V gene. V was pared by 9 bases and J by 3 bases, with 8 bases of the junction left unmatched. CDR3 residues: CASTGTAGYEQYF. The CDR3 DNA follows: TGTGCCAGTACCGGGACAGCCGGCTACGAGCAGTACTTC.

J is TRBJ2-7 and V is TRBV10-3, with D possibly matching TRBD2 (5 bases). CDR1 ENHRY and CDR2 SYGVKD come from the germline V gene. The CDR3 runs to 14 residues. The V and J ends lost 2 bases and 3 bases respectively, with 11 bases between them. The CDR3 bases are TGTGCCATCAGTGAGGGGAGTGGCGGCTACGAGCAGTACTTC. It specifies CAISEGSGGYEQYF.